This entry describes one TCR beta chain. This clonotype was seen more than once but under ten times. Its antigen remains unidentified. It has no much larger one-base neighbor in the sample; base qualities were not kept. The sample originates from a study of CD8 T cells in ankylosing spondylitis (dated by TCRdb to the late 2010s). General notes on the study: The study set out to find disease-linked TCR variants by profiling T cell receptor beta repertoires in ankylosing spondylitis patients and healthy donors. Peripheral blood was sampled, and synovial fluid was also collected from ankylosing spondylitis patients. The whole study cohort included under 140 healthy donors and about two dozen ankylosing spondylitis patients.

Sequencing was performed on an Illumina HiSeq 2500. Quantitative 5'-RACE with molecular barcodes was the method used to prepare the TCR beta libraries. The paper's processing steps were these. To identify disease-linked TCR variants, a new computational method was used, one built on a probabilistic model of VDJ rearrangement. TCRdb reran the public reads through fastp at Q25 and MiXCR, keeping productive beta chains. Merged by CDR3 protein, the rows form single entries marked with the most common genes and DNA. TCRdb, rather than the study authors, made the V and J calls. Across this sample there are fewer than 400,000 distinct CDR3 sequences, with 7% to 9% seen only once. The ten largest clones capture 14% to 15% of the sample. Relative to germline, V is 6 bases shorter and J is 6 bases shorter, with 8 bases between their ends. The CDR3 has 11 amino acids, counting the end cysteine and phenylalanine. Only the CDR3 DNA is retained, 33 bases long and in frame from the first base.

Paper-wide results and their limitations: Blood from ankylosing spondylitis patients appeared to be characterized by a TCR beta motif made up of several highly homologous amino acid variants. Some of the motif variants had been reported before in the synovial fluid and blood of reactive arthritis patients, a finding that suggests common disease-initiation mechanisms. Significant enrichment of the disease-linked clones was reported in matched synovial fluid samples from ankylosing spondylitis patients. In peripheral blood, the disease-linked clones were found at relatively low frequencies and had a CD8+ phenotype.

Sequenced: blood, either unsorted or a sorted T cell fraction (not recorded which). The receptor was derived from a male donor with ankylosing spondylitis. The V gene is TRBV12-3 or TRBV12-4 and the J gene is TRBJ1-1, with no D gene named confidently. Read as DNA, the sequence is TGTGCCAGCAGCCTCTCGGCTGAAGCTTTCTTT. Translated, it gives CASSLSAEAFF.